This TCR beta chain originates from a study of T cells after posttransplantation cyclophosphamide. Trimming took off 0 bases at V and 12 bases at J, with 20 bases between the two ends. CDR1 and CDR2 from the germline V gene are LNHNV and YYDKDF (reference sequence). This CDR3 has 15 residues. A marrow graft followed busulfan-fludarabine conditioning, with cyclophosphamide on days +3 and +4. Method: immunoSEQ multiplex PCR; TCRdb's copy keeps in-frame clones and lacks some. This repertoire holds some 18,000 clones, and none appear only once. In its sample, this clone was seen a few times. Its antigen is unidentified. Study-wide results and caveats: TRB overlap between skin or GI tissue T cells and blood was limited. Later post-transplant blood repertoires were often dominated by donor CD8+ memory clones. After PTCy, TRB diversity resembled that of CNI/methotrexate controls.

The rearrangement uses TRBV15 and TRBJ1-1; D is uncertain. This clonotype originated in a female patient between 30 and 45 years old who received an allogeneic stem cell transplant from a related donor, was CMV-positive, and had no GVHD. Some T cells here may be from the graft donor. The material sequenced was PBMCs, taken after allogeneic stem cell transplant with posttransplant cyclophosphamide. CDR3 coding DNA: TGTGCCACCAGCAGAGATGATGGGCCTCATGGGCCGACTTTCTTT. Amino acids: CATSRDDGPHGPTFF.